These 19 T cell receptor beta chains were all obtained from the same sample, sequenced in a study of vaccination and CD4 T cells after COVID-19. These receptors lack a known antigen. Treatment noted: approximately 10-day PBMC culture with coronavirus spike peptide pools or control peptides (ViraFEST assay). Researchers used the Oncomine TCR Beta short-read assay to sequence DNA from cultured CD4+ T cells. TCRdb re-derived calls from the PCR reads in MiXCR, one entry per CDR3 protein. Altogether approximately 16,000 distinct CDR3 sequences are present, under 40% being singletons, with the ten largest covering 14% to 15%. Specimen: cultured CD4+ T cells from blood. The source of these receptors is a human donor with COVID-19.

This rearrangement joins TRBV6-5 to TRBJ2-7; 8 nucleotides line up with TRBD1. The germline gives CDR1 MNHEY, CDR2 SVGAGI. The ends lost 2 bases at V and 4 bases at J; junction bases unmatched: 7. The CDR3 is 15 residues long. The CDR3 spells CASSYDGTGRYEQYF. Written as DNA, the CDR3 is TGTGCCAGCAGTTACGATGGGACAGGACGTTACGAGCAGTACTTC.

This chain connects TRBV2 to TRBJ2-5; D unresolved. This CDR3 has 13 amino acids. CDR1 is SNHLY and CDR2 is FYNNEI in the germline V gene. With 5 bases removed from V and 2 bases from J, the gap between germline ends came to 9 bases. CDR3 nucleotides: TGTGCCAGCAGTACAGTAATTCAAGAGACCCAGTACTTC. Amino acids: CASSTVIQETQYF.

This clonotype came up a few times. The J gene is TRBJ2-2, the V gene TRBV7-8; 11 bases match TRBD2. The CDR3 has 19 residues. Trimming at V came to 0 bases and at J to 1 base, leaving 7 bases not matched to a gene. The V gene's germline CDR1 is SGHVS and CDR2 FQNEAQ. CDR3: CASSLASLAGGLNTGELFF. CDR3 DNA sequence: TGTGCCAGCAGCTTAGCCTCGCTAGCGGGGGGACTGAACACCGGGGAGCTGTTTTTT. Filled out from reference TRBV7-8 and TRBJ2-2, the complete variable domain reads GAGVSQSPRYKVAKRGQDVALRCDPISGHVSLFWYQQALGQGPEFLTYFQNEAQLDKSGLPSDRFFAERPEGSVSTLKIQRTQQEDSAVYLCASSLASLAGGLNTGELFFGEGSRLTVL.

This clonotype came up a few times. The chain has TRBV2 and TRBJ1-2; 9 nucleotides match TRBD1. The V segment lost 6 bases and the J segment 0 bases; nucleotides outside the gene matches: 5. The CDR3 has 15 amino acids. Looked up from germline, CDR1 is SNHLY and CDR2 is FYNNEI. CDR3 sequence: CASRPGQGPNYGYTF. CDR3 nucleotides: TGTGCCAGCAGGCCGGGACAGGGACCTAACTATGGCTACACCTTC. Using reference TRBV2 and TRBJ1-2 for the parts outside the CDR3, the full variable domain is EPEVTQTPSHQVTQMGQEVILRCVPISNHLYFYWYRQILGQKVEFLVSFYNNEISEKSEIFDDQFSVERPDGSNFTLKIRSTKLEDSAMYFCASRPGQGPNYGYTFGSGTRLTVV.

The genes are TRBV19 and TRBJ1-5, with 7 bases fitting TRBD1. Germline-derived CDR1 and CDR2 are LNHDA and SQIVND (reference sequence). The CDR3 has 15 amino acids. Losses at the gene ends were 5 bases for V and 4 bases for J; bases not matched to a gene: 8. The CDR3 nucleotides are TGTGCCAGTAGTGCCGACGGGACAGCAAATCAGCCCCAGCATTTT. Its translation is CASSADGTANQPQHF.

The chain couples TRBV5-4 to TRBJ1-2; D remains ambiguous. The CDR3 length is 14 residues. Trimming removed 1 base at V and 4 bases at J, with 11 bases between. Germline V lookup: CDR1 SGHNT, CDR2 YYREEE (reference sequence). Written as DNA, the CDR3 is TGTGCCAGCAGCTTGCAGACGGACTTCTATGGCTACACCTTC. Translating gives CASSLQTDFYGYTF.

V and J are TRBV20-1 and TRBJ2-7; the match to TRBD1 covers 8 bases. The CDR3 extends over 13 amino acids. Germline CDR1 reads DFQATT; CDR2 reads SNEGSKA (reference sequence). J gave up 4 bases and V 3 bases, and 5 bases lay outside the gene matches. The chain's CDR3 is CSARQGAMYEQYF. Here the CDR3 DNA reads TGCAGTGCTAGGCAGGGGGCGATGTACGAGCAGTACTTC.

The CDR3 sequence is CSAISGSPTDTQYF. The CDR3 bases are TGCAGTGCCATTAGCGGGTCACCCACAGATACGCAGTATTTT. The chain carries TRBV20-1 and TRBJ2-3; 7 bases map to TRBD2. Germline-derived CDR1 and CDR2 are DFQATT and SNEGSKA (reference sequence). Trimming removed 6 bases from V and 2 bases from J; junction bases left unmatched: 8. This CDR3 contains 14 residues.

The J gene is TRBJ2-3, the V gene TRBV27; no firm D call. Germline V gene sequence: CDR1 MNHEY, CDR2 SMNVEV (reference sequence). V lost 8 bases, J lost 4 bases, and 13 bases lay in between. CDR3 length: 13 residues. The CDR3: CASSTGGPDTQYF. CDR3 sequence (DNA): TGTGCCAGCTCCACGGGCGGTCCAGATACGCAGTATTTT.

This chain uses TRBV20-1 with TRBJ1-4; the D is unclear. This CDR3 is 14 amino acids long. V was shortened by 2 bases and J by 3 bases, with 10 bases between the two germline ends. CDR1 and CDR2 (germline): DFQATT, SNEGSKA (reference sequence). The CDR3 DNA reads TGCAGTGCTAGACCCCCGAACTCTAATGAAAAACTGTTTTTT. Its translation is CSARPPNSNEKLFF.

This clonotype appeared a few times. The chain links TRBV4-2 to TRBJ2-5, with a weak D call TRBD1 (5 bases). Trimming cost V 0 bases and J 3 bases, with 11 bases left between them. The CDR3 consists of 15 residues. From germline, CDR1 is LGHNA and CDR2 YNFKEQ. The CDR3 sequence: CASSQEVDRKETQYF. In nucleotides, the CDR3 is TGTGCCAGCAGCCAAGAGGTAGACAGAAAAGAGACCCAGTACTTC.

V is TRBV7-9 and J is TRBJ1-4; no reliable D call. Looked up from germline, CDR1 is SEHNR and CDR2 is FQNEAQ (reference sequence). The CDR3 contains 13 residues. The V end lost 5 bases, the J end lost 0 bases, and 4 bases lay between the germline ends. The CDR3 loop is CASSQATNEKLFF. CDR3 coding DNA: TGTGCCAGCAGCCAGGCAACTAATGAAAAACTGTTTTTT.

CDR3 residues: CASSYGLGVITEAFF. For the CDR3, the DNA is TGTGCCAGCAGTTACGGCTTGGGGGTAATAACTGAAGCTTTCTTT. V is TRBV6-5 and J is TRBJ1-1; TRBD1 is a possible D gene (5 bases). The V and J ends lost 2 bases and 5 bases respectively, with 15 bases between them. The V gene's germline CDR1 is MNHEY and CDR2 SVGAGI. This CDR3 spans 15 amino acids.

V gene TRBV19 combines with J gene TRBJ2-3; 9 nucleotides line up with TRBD2. Germline V lookup: CDR1 LNHDA, CDR2 SQIVND (reference sequence). The CDR3 loop spans 16 amino acids. After removal of 3 bases from V and 1 base from J, the junction contained 5 bases not matched to a gene. The CDR3 loop reads CASSIWSSGGTDTQYF. In nucleotides, the CDR3 is TGTGCCAGTAGTATTTGGTCTAGCGGGGGCACAGATACGCAGTATTTT.

The rearrangement joins TRBV4-2 to TRBJ2-7; 9 bases map to TRBD1. Trimming cost V 6 bases and J 10 bases; bases outside gene matches: 19. The CDR3 contains 16 residues. Germline V gene lookup returns CDR1 LGHNA and CDR2 YNFKEQ. The CDR3 DNA follows: TGTGCCAGCAGTGAAGATCTAGGGGACAGGGTTTTACCCCAGTACTTC. Amino acids: CASSEDLGDRVLPQYF.

J is TRBJ2-3 and V is TRBV12-3 or TRBV12-4, with TRBD1 as a possible D gene (6 bases). V lost 4 bases to trimming and J lost 1 base, with 12 bases between them. This CDR3 contains 15 residues. The CDR3 spells CASSYTGFGTDTQYF. The DNA of the CDR3 is TGTGCCAGCAGTTATACAGGGTTCGGCACAGATACGCAGTATTTT.

The chain joins TRBV4-1 to TRBJ1-6; 8 nucleotides agree with TRBD1. This CDR3 is built from 15 residues. The junction had 6 bases not matched to a gene; V was cut back by 1 base and J by 10 bases. Germline V gives CDR1 MGHRA, CDR2 YSYEKL. CDR3 region: CASSQGQGASSPLHF. The CDR3 DNA reads TGCGCCAGCAGCCAAGGCCAGGGGGCAAGCTCACCCCTCCACTTT.

The rearrangement uses TRBV20-1 and TRBJ1-3, with 10 bases matching TRBD1. The CDR3 runs 18 residues. Losses at the gene ends were 4 bases for V and 0 bases for J; bases not matched to a gene: 12. Per germline, CDR1 DFQATT and CDR2 SNEGSKA (reference sequence). CDR3 nucleotide sequence: TGCAGTGCTATGACCCGGGACAGGGGCCTAATCTCTGGAAACACCATATATTTT. It codes for CSAMTRDRGLISGNTIYF.

The rearrangement uses TRBV27 and TRBJ2-5; TRBD2 matches 12 bases. V dropped 2 bases and J dropped 5; count of bases not matched to a gene: 6. CDR1 is MNHEY, CDR2 SMNVEV, per germline (reference sequence). The CDR3 is 16 residues long. The CDR3 sequence: CASSLLAGGPVETQYF. Written as DNA, the CDR3 is TGTGCCAGCAGTTTACTAGCGGGGGGGCCGGTGGAGACCCAGTACTTC.